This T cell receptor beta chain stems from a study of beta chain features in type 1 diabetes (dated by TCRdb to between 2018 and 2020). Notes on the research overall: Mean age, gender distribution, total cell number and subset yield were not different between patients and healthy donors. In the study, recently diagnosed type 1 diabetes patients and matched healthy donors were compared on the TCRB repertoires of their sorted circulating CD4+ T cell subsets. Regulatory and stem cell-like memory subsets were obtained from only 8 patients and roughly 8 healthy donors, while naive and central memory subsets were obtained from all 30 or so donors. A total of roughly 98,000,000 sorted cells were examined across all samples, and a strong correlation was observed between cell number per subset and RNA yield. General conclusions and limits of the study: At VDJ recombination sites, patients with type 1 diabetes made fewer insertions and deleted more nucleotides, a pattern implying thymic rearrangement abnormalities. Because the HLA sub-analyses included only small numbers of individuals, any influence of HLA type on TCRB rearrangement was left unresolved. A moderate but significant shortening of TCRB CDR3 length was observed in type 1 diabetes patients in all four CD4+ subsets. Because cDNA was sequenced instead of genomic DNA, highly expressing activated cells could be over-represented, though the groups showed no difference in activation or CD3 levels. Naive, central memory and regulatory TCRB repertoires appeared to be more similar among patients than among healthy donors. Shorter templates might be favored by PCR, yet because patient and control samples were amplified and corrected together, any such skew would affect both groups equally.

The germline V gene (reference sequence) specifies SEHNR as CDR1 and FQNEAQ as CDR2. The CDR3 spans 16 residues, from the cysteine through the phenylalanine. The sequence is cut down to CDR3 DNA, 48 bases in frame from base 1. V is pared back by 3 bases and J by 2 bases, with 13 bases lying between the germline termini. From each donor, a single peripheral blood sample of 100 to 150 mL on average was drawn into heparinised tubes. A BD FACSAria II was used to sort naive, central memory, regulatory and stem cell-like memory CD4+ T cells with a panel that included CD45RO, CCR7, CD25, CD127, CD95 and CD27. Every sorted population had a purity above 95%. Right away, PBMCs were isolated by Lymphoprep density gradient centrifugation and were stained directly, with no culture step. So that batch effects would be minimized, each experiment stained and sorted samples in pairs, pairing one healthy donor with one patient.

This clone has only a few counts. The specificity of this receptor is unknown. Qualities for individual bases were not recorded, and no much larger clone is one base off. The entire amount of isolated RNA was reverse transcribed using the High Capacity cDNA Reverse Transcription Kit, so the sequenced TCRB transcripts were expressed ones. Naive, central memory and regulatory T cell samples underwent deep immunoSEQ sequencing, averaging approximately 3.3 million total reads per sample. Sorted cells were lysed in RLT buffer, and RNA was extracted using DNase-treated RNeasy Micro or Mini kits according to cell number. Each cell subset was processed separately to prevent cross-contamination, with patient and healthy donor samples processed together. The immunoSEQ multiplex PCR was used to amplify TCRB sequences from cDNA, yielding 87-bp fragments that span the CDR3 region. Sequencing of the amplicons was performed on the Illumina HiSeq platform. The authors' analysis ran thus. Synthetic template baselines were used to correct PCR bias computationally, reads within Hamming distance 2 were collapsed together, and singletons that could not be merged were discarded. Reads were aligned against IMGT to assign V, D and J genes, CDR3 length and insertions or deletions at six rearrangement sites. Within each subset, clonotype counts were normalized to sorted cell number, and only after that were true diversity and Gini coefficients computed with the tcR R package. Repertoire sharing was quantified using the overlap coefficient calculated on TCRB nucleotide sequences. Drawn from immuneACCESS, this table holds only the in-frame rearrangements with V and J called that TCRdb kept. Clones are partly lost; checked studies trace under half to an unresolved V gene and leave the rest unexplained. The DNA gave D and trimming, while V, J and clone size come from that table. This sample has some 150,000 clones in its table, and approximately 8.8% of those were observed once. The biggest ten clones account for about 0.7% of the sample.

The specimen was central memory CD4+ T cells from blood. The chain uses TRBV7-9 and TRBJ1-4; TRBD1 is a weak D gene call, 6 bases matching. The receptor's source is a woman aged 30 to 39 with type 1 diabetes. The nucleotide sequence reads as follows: TGTGCCAGCAGCTTGGGGTTCAGGGGCACTAATGAAAAACTGTTTTTT. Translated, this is CASSLGFRGTNEKLFF.